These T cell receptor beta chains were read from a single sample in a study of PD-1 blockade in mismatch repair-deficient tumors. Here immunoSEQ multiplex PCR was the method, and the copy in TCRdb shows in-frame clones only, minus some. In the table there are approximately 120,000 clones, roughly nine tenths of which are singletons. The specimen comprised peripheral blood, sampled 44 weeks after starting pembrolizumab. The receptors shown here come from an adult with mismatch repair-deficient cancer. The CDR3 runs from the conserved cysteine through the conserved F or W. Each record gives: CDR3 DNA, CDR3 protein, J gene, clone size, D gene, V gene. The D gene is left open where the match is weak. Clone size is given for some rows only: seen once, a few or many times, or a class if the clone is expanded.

CDR3 DNA: TGTGCCAGCACCGCAGGGGGCGACACCGGGGAGCTGTTTTTT
CDR3 protein: CASTAGGDTGELFF
J gene: TRBJ2-2
clone size: few
D gene: TRBD1
V gene: TRBV11-3

CDR3 DNA: TGTGCCAGCAGTTTATTTCGGGGGAGGGGGGTAAATCAGCCCCAGCATTTT
CDR3 protein: CASSLFRGRGVNQPQHF
J gene: TRBJ1-5
clone size: once
D gene: -
V gene: TRBV28

CDR3 DNA: TGCACCCTAGGGGGAGATCTATTCTCCTACGAGCAGTACTTC
CDR3 protein: CTLGGDLFSYEQYF
J gene: TRBJ2-7
clone size: once
D gene: -
V gene: TRBV1

CDR3 DNA: TGTGCCAGCAGCAACAGGGCGAACACCGGGGAGCTGTTTTTT
CDR3 protein: CASSNRANTGELFF
J gene: TRBJ2-2
clone size: -
D gene: -
V gene: TRBV28

CDR3 DNA: TGCGCCAGCAGCACTGGGACAGGCCACCAAGAGACCCAGTACTTC
CDR3 protein: CASSTGTGHQETQYF
J gene: TRBJ2-5
clone size: -
D gene: TRBD1
V gene: TRBV5-1

CDR3 DNA: TGCGCCAGCAGCCTGGAGTTCCATGAGCAGTTCTTC
CDR3 protein: CASSLEFHEQFF
J gene: TRBJ2-1
clone size: -
D gene: -
V gene: TRBV5-1

CDR3 DNA: TGTGCCAGCAGTCACCCTCCGGGACAGCTACTATACGAGCAGTACTTC
CDR3 protein: CASSHPPGQLLYEQYF
J gene: TRBJ2-7
clone size: once
D gene: TRBD1
V gene: TRBV27

CDR3 DNA: TGTGCCTGGAGTGTACACAGGGTTCATGAGCAGTTCTTC
CDR3 protein: CAWSVHRVHEQFF
J gene: TRBJ2-1
clone size: -
D gene: -
V gene: TRBV30

CDR3 DNA: TGTGCCAGCAGGTTAGGAGAGACCCAGTACTTC
CDR3 protein: CASRLGETQYF
J gene: TRBJ2-5
clone size: -
D gene: -
V gene: TRBV5-6

CDR3 DNA: TGCGCCAGCAGCCAAGGGGTAGGGTCCTACAATGAGCAGTTCTTC
CDR3 protein: CASSQGVGSYNEQFF
J gene: TRBJ2-1
clone size: -
D gene: -
V gene: TRBV4-3

CDR3 DNA: TGTGCCAGCAGTTACCTCCCCGTAGGACTAGCAGGGACCCAGTACTTC
CDR3 protein: CASSYLPVGLAGTQYF
J gene: TRBJ2-5
clone size: -
D gene: TRBD2
V gene: TRBV6-5

CDR3 DNA: TGCGCCAGCAGCGGGAAGGATGTTGATGGCTACACCTTC
CDR3 protein: CASSGKDVDGYTF
J gene: TRBJ1-2
clone size: -
D gene: -
V gene: TRBV5-1

CDR3 DNA: TGCGCCAGCAGCCAAGCACAGGGGGTGCAGCCCCAGCATTTT
CDR3 protein: CASSQAQGVQPQHF
J gene: TRBJ1-5
clone size: -
D gene: TRBD1
V gene: TRBV4-1

CDR3 DNA: TGTGCCAGCAGCAAAGGACAGGGTAGCTCCTACGAGCAGTACTTC
CDR3 protein: CASSKGQGSSYEQYF
J gene: TRBJ2-7
clone size: -
D gene: TRBD1
V gene: TRBV9

CDR3 DNA: TGCGCCAGCAGCCCCCAGACTAGCTTCTACAATGAGCAGTTCTTC
CDR3 protein: CASSPQTSFYNEQFF
J gene: TRBJ2-1
clone size: -
D gene: TRBD2
V gene: TRBV5-1

CDR3 DNA: TGCGCCAGCAGCGGGAGACTAGCGGGAACTAAAAACATTCAGTACTTC
CDR3 protein: CASSGRLAGTKNIQYF
J gene: TRBJ2-4
clone size: -
D gene: TRBD2
V gene: TRBV5-1

CDR3 DNA: TGTGCCAGCAGCTACGAGAGGGCGGGAGGTGCCTCCTACGAGCAGTACTTC
CDR3 protein: CASSYERAGGASYEQYF
J gene: TRBJ2-7
clone size: -
D gene: TRBD2
V gene: TRBV7-9

CDR3 DNA: TGTGCCAGCAGCTTGGGCGGCGGGAGCTCCTACAATGAGCAGTTCTTC
CDR3 protein: CASSLGGGSSYNEQFF
J gene: TRBJ2-1
clone size: once
D gene: TRBD2
V gene: TRBV5-4

CDR3 DNA: TGTGCCAGCAGTTTAACGGAATTCGGGAATGAGCAGTTCTTC
CDR3 protein: CASSLTEFGNEQFF
J gene: TRBJ2-1
clone size: -
D gene: -
V gene: TRBV27

CDR3 DNA: TGTGCCAGCAGCGGAGGGACTAGCGGGAACAATGAGCAGTTCTTC
CDR3 protein: CASSGGTSGNNEQFF
J gene: TRBJ2-1
clone size: -
D gene: TRBD2
V gene: TRBV6-1

CDR3 DNA: TGCGCCAGCAGTGTTACAGGGGGTATCTCCGGGGAGCTGTTTTTT
CDR3 protein: CASSVTGGISGELFF
J gene: TRBJ2-2
clone size: -
D gene: TRBD1
V gene: TRBV10-2

CDR3 DNA: TGTGCCAGCAGACAGGGGGTAGGGACTGAAGCTTTCTTT
CDR3 protein: CASRQGVGTEAFF
J gene: TRBJ1-1
clone size: -
D gene: TRBD1
V gene: TRBV6-6

CDR3 DNA: TGTGCCAGCAGCTTACCGGCCGGGACTAGGGGGAATGAGCAGTTCTTC
CDR3 protein: CASSLPAGTRGNEQFF
J gene: TRBJ2-1
clone size: few
D gene: TRBD2
V gene: TRBV7-9

CDR3 DNA: TGCAGCGTCACCGGGACAGTGTCTTCCTACGAGCAGTACTTC
CDR3 protein: CSVTGTVSSYEQYF
J gene: TRBJ2-7
clone size: -
D gene: TRBD1
V gene: TRBV29-1

CDR3 DNA: TGCGCCAGCAGTGAGTCGGGGGGGCTCCCCTATGGCTACACCTTC
CDR3 protein: CASSESGGLPYGYTF
J gene: TRBJ1-2
clone size: -
D gene: -
V gene: TRBV10-2

CDR3 DNA: TGTGCCAGCAGTACATCCATATTGGGGGTTGGGGAGCAGTACTTC
CDR3 protein: CASSTSILGVGEQYF
J gene: TRBJ2-7
clone size: -
D gene: -
V gene: TRBV27

CDR3 DNA: TGCGCCAGCAGCCAATGGGCAGGGGGCTCCGAGCAGTACTTC
CDR3 protein: CASSQWAGGSEQYF
J gene: TRBJ2-7
clone size: -
D gene: TRBD1
V gene: TRBV4-1

CDR3 DNA: TGTGCCAGCAGCTTCGGAGGGGACTCCTACGAGCAGTACTTC
CDR3 protein: CASSFGGDSYEQYF
J gene: TRBJ2-7
clone size: -
D gene: -
V gene: TRBV7-9

CDR3 DNA: TGCGCCAGCAGCCAACCCCGGGACAGGGAAAGCACTGAAGCTTTCTTT
CDR3 protein: CASSQPRDRESTEAFF
J gene: TRBJ1-1
clone size: few
D gene: TRBD1
V gene: TRBV4-1

CDR3 DNA: TGTGCCAGCAGCCCGAGGACTAGCGGCTCCTACGAGCAGTACTTC
CDR3 protein: CASSPRTSGSYEQYF
J gene: TRBJ2-7
clone size: -
D gene: TRBD2
V gene: TRBV11-2

CDR3 DNA: TGTGCGACCCGGGGGGACGGGGCCAACGTCCTGACTTTC
CDR3 protein: CATRGDGANVLTF
J gene: TRBJ2-6
clone size: -
D gene: TRBD2
V gene: TRBV2

CDR3 DNA: TGTGCCAGCAGCCCCAGAACAACTAGCGGGAGCGACGAGCAGTACTTC
CDR3 protein: CASSPRTTSGSDEQYF
J gene: TRBJ2-7
clone size: -
D gene: TRBD2
V gene: TRBV9